Listed here are 25 T cell receptor beta chains from one sample, sequenced in a study of blood T cells in healthy people across ages. The second PCR ran roughly 6 to 11 cycles with a sample-barcoded 5' primer and J-beta primers. One entry per CDR3 protein results from TCRdb running MiXCR on the 5' RACE reads. This table has some 710,000 distinct CDR3 sequences, 22% appearing once. Specimen: blood. These TCRs come from a man between 65 and 85 years old in good health.

This clonotype was counted between two and nine times. The rearrangement uses TRBV27 and TRBJ2-1; 7 bases fit TRBD1. The CDR3 loop spans 13 amino acids. With 7 bases clipped from V and 7 bases from J, the junction kept 7 bases outside the gene matches. Germline V gene lookup returns CDR1 MNHEY and CDR2 SMNVEV (reference sequence). CDR3 loop: CASTRQGGNEQFF. CDR3 DNA: TGTGCCAGCACAAGACAGGGTGGAAATGAGCAGTTCTTC.

The chain joins TRBV29-1 to TRBJ1-3; 9 bases fit TRBD1. V dropped 5 bases and J dropped 0; count of bases not matched to a gene: 11. CDR1 and CDR2 from the germline V gene are SQVTM and ANQGSEA. The length of the CDR3 is 17 residues. CDR3 sequence (DNA): TGCAGCGTTTGGGGACAGGGAGACTATGGCTCTGGAAACACCATATATTTT. It yields the protein CSVWGQGDYGSGNTIYF.

The chain uses TRBV10-3 and TRBJ2-3; D unclear. This CDR3 region has 13 residues. V gave up 4 bases and J gave up 0 bases, with 5 bases separating them. Germline CDR1 is ENHRY and CDR2 is SYGVKD. The CDR3 DNA sequence: TGTGCCATCAGTGGGTCTAGCACAGATACGCAGTATTTT. Protein: CAISGSSTDTQYF.

This clonotype came up a few times. With a much larger clone just one base away, this may be a read error. The chain couples TRBV11-2 to TRBJ2-1, with D hard to call. Germline V lookup: CDR1 SGHAT, CDR2 FQNNGV. The CDR3 has 11 residues. The V end was cut by 3 bases, the J end by 8 bases, with 5 bases between. Here the CDR3 reads CASSFHHEQFF. The CDR3 nucleotides are TGTGCCAGCAGCTTCCACCATGAGCAGTTCTTC.

The table lists this clonotype with a few counts. This rearrangement joins TRBV28 to TRBJ2-7; D is perhaps TRBD1 or TRBD2 (5 bases each). This CDR3 comprises 16 residues. The ends were cut back, 3 bases at V and 0 bases at J, with 15 bases in the middle. Germline V lookup: CDR1 MDHEN, CDR2 SYDVKM. CDR3 sequence: CASSFGTTQFSYEQYV. The CDR3 DNA follows: TGTGCCAGCAGTTTTGGGACGACACAGTTCTCCTACGAGCAGTACGTC.

The gene calls are TRBV28 and TRBJ2-4, with a possible D match to TRBD2 (6 bases). The CDR3 totals 14 residues. V lost 5 bases to trimming and J lost 6 bases, with 14 bases between them. Germline CDR1 reads MDHEN; CDR2 reads SYDVKM. This chain's CDR3 is CASSAPGGTNIQYF. CDR3 in DNA: TGTGCCAGCAGTGCCCCCGGGGGTACAAACATTCAGTACTTC.

In regard to this clonotype: The conserved closing phenylalanine or tryptophan is absent in this CDR3, likely reflecting a read error. This chain uses TRBV3-1 with TRBJ2-3; 8 positions match TRBD1. The germline CDR1 and CDR2 sequences are LGHDT and YNNKEL (reference sequence). Trimming at V came to 3 bases and at J to 2 bases, leaving 7 bases not matched to a gene. The CDR3 is 16 residues long. CDR3 sequence reads: CASSQQGAFSTDTQYS. In DNA form, the CDR3 reads TGTGCCAGCAGCCAGCAGGGGGCTTTTTCCACAGATACGCAGTATTCT.

This clonotype was observed a few times. The genes are TRBV20-1 and TRBJ2-1, with 9 bases that match TRBD2. Trimming took 6 bases from V and 3 from J; bases not matched to a gene: 9. Germline V gene data show CDR1 as DFQATT and CDR2 as SNEGSKA (reference sequence). This CDR3 region has 15 residues. CDR3 residues: CSAPPTSGHYNEQFF. DNA of the CDR3: TGCAGTGCGCCACCCACTAGCGGGCACTACAATGAGCAGTTCTTC.

As for this clonotype: A read error may account for a junction end that differs from germline. This rearrangement joins TRBV27 to TRBJ1-6; D call uncertain. Germline CDR1 MNHEY, CDR2 SMNVEV (reference sequence). CDR3 length: 13 amino acids. The CDR3 DNA reads as TGTGCCAGCACCGCTACCGGGGATTCACCTCTCCACTTT. It codes for CASTATGDSPLHF.

The chain carries TRBV9 and TRBJ2-2; D is undetermined. Germline V gene data show CDR1 as SGDLS and CDR2 as YYNGEE. CDR3 size: 14 residues. V lost 0 bases, J lost 0 bases, and 3 bases lay in between. The CDR3 nucleotides are TGTGCCAGCAGCGTAGAAACGAACACCGGGGAGCTGTTTTTT. The encoded protein is CASSVETNTGELFF.

This clonotype was picked up many times. The V gene is TRBV2, the J gene TRBJ2-2; no clear D. The CDR3 contains 13 residues. Germline V CDR1 and CDR2: SNHLY, FYNNEI. Trimming took 2 bases from V and 5 from J, leaving 6 bases between them. The CDR3 DNA reads TGTGCCAGCAGTGAACGGTCTACCGGGGAGCTGTTTTTT. It translates to CASSERSTGELFF.

The V and J genes are TRBV10-3 and TRBJ2-1, with 7 bases aligning to TRBD1. Losses at the gene ends were 3 bases for V and 4 bases for J; bases not matched to a gene: 6. CDR3 length equals 15 residues. Germline values: CDR1 ENHRY, CDR2 SYGVKD. The CDR3 sequence is CAISDTGQSYNEQFF. CDR3 DNA: TGTGCCATCAGTGATACGGGACAGAGTTACAATGAGCAGTTCTTC.

At least ten counts were recorded for this clonotype. The chain links TRBV20-1 to TRBJ2-2; D may correspond to TRBD1 or TRBD2 (5 bases each). This CDR3 region has 13 residues. V shed 3 bases and J shed 9 bases, with 14 bases lying between them. Germline assignment: CDR1 DFQATT and CDR2 SNEGSKA (reference sequence). As DNA, the CDR3 is TGCAGTGCTAGGGGGCCGGGGACGCGGGAGCTGTTTTTT. As protein: CSARGPGTRELFF.

The chain combines TRBV7-9 with TRBJ2-3, with D possibly being TRBD2 (6 bases). The length of the CDR3 is 13 residues. The germline V gene has CDR1 SEHNR and CDR2 FQNEAQ (reference sequence). Between the trimmed V and J ends, which lost 6 bases and 8 bases, there was a span of 15 bases. As DNA, the CDR3 is TGTGCCAGCAGTAGCGGAGACGCAAGTACGCAGTATTTT. This gives the protein CASSSGDASTQYF.

This clonotype was seen only a few times. The chain combines TRBV6-1 with TRBJ1-4; D remains unclear. The V end was cut by 9 bases, the J end by 5 bases, with 7 bases between. This CDR3 spans 11 amino acids. CDR1 and CDR2 from the germline V gene are MNHNS and SASEGT. CDR3 bases: TGTGCCAGTAGACGGAATGAAAAACTGTTTTTT. Its protein product is CASRRNEKLFF.

In regard to this clonotype: No conserved phenylalanine or tryptophan ends this CDR3, so it is likely a read error. The chain couples TRBV12-3 or TRBV12-4 to TRBJ2-5; either TRBD1 or TRBD2 may supply D (5 bases each). This CDR3 region has 17 residues. V lost 7 bases to trimming and J lost 3 bases, with 24 bases between them. The CDR3 DNA reads TGTGCCAGCAAAATTAAAGGGGCGCTCGAGGGGAAAGAGACCCAGTACTCC. Its protein is CASKIKGALEGKETQYS.

J is TRBJ2-5 and V is TRBV18, with D tentatively TRBD1 (6 bases). The length of the CDR3 is 15 residues. The V gene lost 2 bases and the J gene lost 5 bases, with 15 bases spanning the gap. Looked up from germline, CDR1 is KGHSH and CDR2 is LQKENI. CDR3 protein: CASSPRQGQRETQYF. CDR3 nucleotides: TGTGCCAGCTCACCAAGGCAGGGACAACGTGAGACCCAGTACTTC. The complete variable domain, with remaining parts taken from reference TRBV18 and TRBJ2-5, reads NAGVMQNPRHLVRRRGQEARLRCSPMKGHSHVYWYRQLPEEGLKFMVYLQKENIIDESGMPKERFSAEFPKEGPSILRIQQVVRGDSAAYFCASSPRQGQRETQYFGPGTRLLVL.

This clonotype was found a few times. This may arise from a read error, as a much more abundant clone is one base away. The gene calls are TRBV7-2 and TRBJ2-3; D is undetermined. The CDR3 contains 11 residues. Germline V gene sequence: CDR1 SGHTA, CDR2 FQGNSA. V shed 4 bases and J shed 5 bases, with 4 bases lying between them. The CDR3 loop is CASSYKDTQYF. The CDR3 DNA reads TGTGCCAGCAGCTACAAAGATACGCAGTATTTT.

The chain couples TRBV30 to TRBJ1-1, with D uncertain. The CDR3 has 13 residues. Germline V lookup: CDR1 GTSNPN, CDR2 SVGIG (reference sequence). V lost 0 bases to trimming and J lost 4 bases, with 9 bases between them. As DNA, the CDR3 is TGTGCCTGGAGTGTAACCCAAGGCACTGAAGCTTTCTTT. The encoded protein is CAWSVTQGTEAFF.

The sample holds a few counts of this clonotype. The chain has TRBV20-1 and TRBJ2-5; 7 bases map to TRBD1. The tail of the sequence fits TRBJ2-1 better, so the J call may be wrong. Per germline, CDR1 DFQATT and CDR2 SNEGSKA (reference sequence). The CDR3 has 16 residues. CDR3 protein: CSASPPPSKGAYEQFF. CDR3 nucleotides: TGCAGTGCTAGCCCGCCCCCGAGTAAGGGGGCATATGAGCAGTTCTTC.

This clonotype was detected ten times or more. This chain links TRBV5-1 with TRBJ1-4; D is unresolved. The CDR3 is made up of 14 amino acids. Germline V gene sequence: CDR1 SGHRS, CDR2 YFSETQ. Trimming cost V 4 bases and J 4 bases, with 11 bases left between them. The CDR3 DNA sequence: TGCGCCAGCAGCACGGACGGGAATAATGAAAAACTGTTTTTT. Translated: CASSTDGNNEKLFF.

V and J are TRBV29-1 and TRBJ1-1; 10 bases fit TRBD1. V was pared by 4 bases and J by 11 bases, with 7 bases of the junction left unmatched. The CDR3 has 12 amino acids. Germline values: CDR1 SQVTM, CDR2 ANQGSEA. The CDR3 spells CSVGGQGPGAFF. The DNA of the CDR3 is TGCAGCGTTGGGGGACAGGGGCCGGGGGCTTTCTTT.

The V call is TRBV5-1, the J call TRBJ2-1; 11 nucleotides agree with TRBD1. Germline V gene sequence: CDR1 SGHRS, CDR2 YFSETQ. With 1 base clipped from V and 6 bases from J, the junction kept 6 bases outside the gene matches. The CDR3 consists of 16 residues. The CDR3 DNA follows: TGCGCCAGCAGCTTGTGGGGGACAGGGGGGTTCAATGAGCAGTTCTTC. Amino acid sequence: CASSLWGTGGFNEQFF. Filled out from reference TRBV5-1 and TRBJ2-1, the complete variable domain reads KAGVTQTPRYLIKTRGQQVTLSCSPISGHRSVSWYQQTPGQGLQFLFEYFSETQRNKGNFPGRFSGRQFSNSRSEMNVSTLELGDSALYLCASSLWGTGGFNEQFFGPGTRLTVL.

The gene calls are TRBV3-1 and TRBJ1-2; 9 bases align to TRBD1. Germline CDR1 reads LGHDT; CDR2 reads YNNKEL (reference sequence). This CDR3 region has 15 residues. V lost 4 bases and J lost 2; bases outside the gene matches: 5. DNA of the CDR3: TGTGCCAGCAGCCGAGAACAGGGGGCGAACTATGGCTACACCTTC. It specifies CASSREQGANYGYTF.

The CDR3 sequence: CASSQVRGSNTGELFF. CDR3 in DNA: TGTGCCAGCAGCCAAGTCCGGGGATCGAACACCGGGGAGCTGTTTTTT. The chain is built from TRBV14 and TRBJ2-2; a weak D match, TRBD2 (5 bases). The V gene lost 1 base and the J gene lost 0 bases, with 9 bases spanning the gap. In germline, CDR1 is SGHDN, CDR2 FVKESK. CDR3 length: 16 residues.